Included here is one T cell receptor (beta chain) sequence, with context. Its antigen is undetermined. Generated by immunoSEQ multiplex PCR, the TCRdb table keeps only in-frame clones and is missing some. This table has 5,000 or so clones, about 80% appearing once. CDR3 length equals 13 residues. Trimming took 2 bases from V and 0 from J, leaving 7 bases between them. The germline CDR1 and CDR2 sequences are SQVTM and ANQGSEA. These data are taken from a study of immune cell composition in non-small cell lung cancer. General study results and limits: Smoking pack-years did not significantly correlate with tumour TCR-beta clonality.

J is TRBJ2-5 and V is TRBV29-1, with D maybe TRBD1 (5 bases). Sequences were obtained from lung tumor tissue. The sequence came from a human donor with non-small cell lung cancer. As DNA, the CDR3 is TGCAGCGTTGAAAGACAGTACCAAGAGACCCAGTACTTC. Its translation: CSVERQYQETQYF.